These 30 T cell receptor beta chains originate from one sample sequenced in a study of shared clonotypes between healthy human individuals. Clones were sequenced by immunoSEQ multiplex PCR, and TCRdb holds only the in-frame ones, with some missing. The repertoire has about 820,000 clones, almost 95% of them found once; the top ten carry approximately 25%. Naivety among CD8 cells was defined by CD45RO negativity and positive CCR7 selection, thereby excluding terminally differentiated effector memory CD45RA+ cells. Source material: naive CD8+ T cells sorted from blood. These receptors all come from a man aged 25-45 years in good health.

The J gene is TRBJ1-1, the V gene TRBV13; 8 positions agree with TRBD1. With 5 bases clipped from V and 0 bases from J, the junction kept 8 bases outside the gene matches. This CDR3 comprises 16 residues. Germline V CDR1 and CDR2: PRHDT, FYEKMQ (reference sequence). The CDR3 loop is CASSATGGSMNTEAFF. The CDR3 DNA reads as TGTGCCAGCAGCGCAACAGGGGGTTCGATGAACACTGAAGCTTTCTTT.

Here the CDR3 DNA reads TGTGCCAGCACCCCACCGGACAGCAACACAGATACGCAGTATTTT. This codes for CASTPPDSNTDTQYF. The rearrangement joins TRBV11-1 to TRBJ2-3; D is perhaps TRBD1 (6 bases). This CDR3 is 15 amino acids long. V shed 7 bases and J shed 2 bases, with 16 bases lying between them. Per germline, CDR1 SGHAT and CDR2 FQDESV (reference sequence).

About this clone: Other DNA sequences in the sample encode the same CDR3. This chain joins TRBV7-9 and TRBJ2-7; D gene ambiguous. The CDR3 runs 13 residues. V was trimmed by 1 base and J by 0 bases, leaving 4 bases between them. Germline V lookup: CDR1 SEHNR, CDR2 FQNEAQ (reference sequence). The CDR3 spells CASSLGHSYEQYF. The CDR3, as DNA: TGTGCCAGCAGCTTAGGACACTCCTACGAGCAGTACTTC.

V and J are TRBV28 and TRBJ1-2; D gene unclear. The length of the CDR3 is 13 residues. CDR1 is MDHEN, CDR2 SYDVKM, per germline. V shed 6 bases and J shed 8 bases, with 16 bases lying between them. CDR3 coding DNA: TGTGCCAGCAGCCCAGGCCTGTTATACGGCTACACCTTC. Encoded protein: CASSPGLLYGYTF.

This rearrangement joins TRBV7-9 to TRBJ2-3; TRBD2 might be the D (6 bases). Trimming stripped 5 bases from V and 0 bases from J, with 15 bases between. Germline CDR1 SEHNR, CDR2 FQNEAQ (reference sequence). The CDR3 loop spans 16 amino acids. The CDR3 loop reads CASSPPGGTSTDTQYF. The CDR3 DNA is TGTGCCAGCAGCCCCCCTGGCGGGACTAGCACAGATACGCAGTATTTT.

This chain connects TRBV9 to TRBJ1-1; TRBD1 matches 8 bases. Trimming took 3 bases from V and 4 from J; bases not matched to a gene: 5. This CDR3 is built from 14 residues. The germline V gene has CDR1 SGDLS and CDR2 YYNGEE. The chain's CDR3 is CASSARGRSTEAFF. As DNA, the CDR3 is TGTGCCAGCAGCGCCAGGGGGCGGAGCACTGAAGCTTTCTTT.

This chain links TRBV30 with TRBJ2-7, with 10 bases identical to TRBD2. Germline values: CDR1 GTSNPN, CDR2 SVGIG (reference sequence). The CDR3 runs to 16 residues. J was trimmed by 7 bases and V by 3 bases; bases with no gene match: 15. This CDR3 is CAWRTQRPSGRWEQYF. CDR3 bases: TGTGCCTGGAGAACTCAGCGTCCTAGCGGGAGATGGGAGCAGTACTTC.

This chain uses TRBV7-9 with TRBJ2-3; the match to TRBD2 covers 12 bases. Germline V gene lookup returns CDR1 SEHNR and CDR2 FQNEAQ (reference sequence). The CDR3 is made up of 17 amino acids. The J segment lost 4 bases and the V segment lost 2 bases, leaving 7 bases of the junction unmatched. The CDR3 spells CASSLLSSGRAADTQYF. CDR3 sequence (DNA): TGTGCCAGCAGCTTATTGTCTAGCGGGAGGGCTGCAGATACGCAGTATTTT.

The J gene is TRBJ2-2, the V gene TRBV29-1; no definite D call. Per the germline V gene, CDR1 is SQVTM and CDR2 is ANQGSEA. V was cut by 7 bases and J by 4 bases, with 7 bases left in between. The CDR3 is 11 residues long. CDR3 sequence reads: CSAHSTGELFF. CDR3 DNA sequence: TGCAGCGCCCACAGCACCGGGGAGCTGTTTTTT.

To note about this clone: Distinct nucleotide sequences in the sample also encode this CDR3. The chain's CDR3 is CASSLLGGEQFF. For the CDR3, the DNA is TGTGCCAGCAGTTTGCTGGGCGGTGAGCAGTTCTTC. The genes are TRBV27 and TRBJ2-1, with D unresolved. The germline V gene has CDR1 MNHEY and CDR2 SMNVEV (reference sequence). The CDR3 is made up of 12 amino acids. V was clipped by 3 bases and J by 9 bases, with 9 bases between them.

This clone was recorded only once. This rearrangement joins TRBV7-9 to TRBJ2-5; D is undetermined. V was shortened by 8 bases and J by 7 bases, with 11 bases between the two germline ends. The V gene's germline CDR1 is SEHNR and CDR2 FQNEAQ (reference sequence). This CDR3 comprises 11 residues. In DNA form, the CDR3 reads TGTGCCAGCCGCCATAGTGGGACCCAGTACTTC. It translates to CASRHSGTQYF.

This clone was found once. The DNA for the CDR3 is TGTGCCAGCAGCTCCTTAAGCGGACTCTCCTACGAGCAGTACTTC. This gives the protein CASSSLSGLSYEQYF. This chain uses TRBV7-9 with TRBJ2-7; possible D gene TRBD2, 5 bases. Germline lookup yields CDR1 SEHNR and CDR2 FQNEAQ (reference sequence). V dropped 4 bases and J dropped 0 bases, with 13 bases sitting between them. The CDR3 spans 15 residues.

The chain combines TRBV7-9 with TRBJ2-7, with 13 bases that match TRBD2. The germline V gene has CDR1 SEHNR and CDR2 FQNEAQ (reference sequence). This CDR3 is 16 amino acids long. V lost 8 bases, J lost 4 bases, and 11 bases stayed unmatched. CDR3 DNA sequence: TGTGCCAGCTCCGGGACTAGCGGGACCCGACTATACGAGCAGTACTTC. Protein: CASSGTSGTRLYEQYF.

V usage is TRBV19 and J usage is TRBJ2-7; maybe TRBD2 (6 bases). This CDR3 comprises 13 residues. Trimming pared 8 bases from V and 7 bases from J, leaving 18 bases between. Germline CDR1 is LNHDA and CDR2 is SQIVND (reference sequence). For the CDR3, the DNA is TGTGCCAGTGCCTCTGGGGCCGGGAGAGAGCAGTACTTC. Protein: CASASGAGREQYF.

The chain combines TRBV10-2 with TRBJ2-7, with TRBD2 matching 10 bases. This CDR3 has 14 amino acids. The V gene's germline CDR1 is WSHSY and CDR2 SAAADI. J was trimmed by 0 bases and V by 8 bases; bases with no gene match: 4. The CDR3 spells CASGRTSGSYEQYF. In DNA form, the CDR3 reads TGCGCCAGCGGCAGGACTAGCGGCTCCTACGAGCAGTACTTC.

The V and J genes are TRBV7-9 and TRBJ2-7; 7 bases align to TRBD1. Trimming cost V 3 bases and J 4 bases; bases outside gene matches: 12. The CDR3 sequence is 16 residues long. Germline V gene sequence: CDR1 SEHNR, CDR2 FQNEAQ (reference sequence). CDR3 loop: CASSLSPPGTEYEQYF. The CDR3 nucleotides read TGTGCCAGCAGCTTGTCCCCCCCCGGGACAGAATACGAGCAGTACTTC.

The J gene is TRBJ2-4, the V gene TRBV25-1, with 7 bases lining up with TRBD1. V gave up 1 base and J gave up 0 bases; unmatched junction bases: 6. This CDR3 contains 17 residues. Per the germline V gene, CDR1 is MGHDK and CDR2 is SYGVNS. The CDR3 spells CASSESPRGLAKNIQYF. CDR3 nucleotide sequence: TGTGCCAGCAGTGAATCCCCAAGGGGGCTAGCCAAAAACATTCAGTACTTC.

Written as DNA, the CDR3 is TGTGCCAGCAGCCCAACGGACAGGGAGCAGTACTTC. As protein: CASSPTDREQYF. The genes are TRBV28 and TRBJ2-7; TRBD1 agrees at 7 bases. The CDR3 spans 12 residues. Germline loops: CDR1 MDHEN, CDR2 SYDVKM. With V trimmed by 6 bases and J by 7 bases, 6 bases remained unmatched.

The gene calls are TRBV19 and TRBJ1-1; TRBD1 aligns across 9 bases. The CDR3 loop spans 14 amino acids. Germline V gene lookup returns CDR1 LNHDA and CDR2 SQIVND (reference sequence). V lost 6 bases to trimming and J lost 4 bases; unmatched junction nucleotides: 6. As DNA, the CDR3 is TGTGCCAGTAGCCTGACAGGGGGAGCCACTGAAGCTTTCTTT. Encoded protein: CASSLTGGATEAFF.

The chain uses TRBV11-2 and TRBJ2-2; 7 positions match TRBD1. V was pared by 1 base and J by 3 bases, with 5 bases of the junction left unmatched. Germline CDR1 is SGHAT and CDR2 is FQNNGV. CDR3 length: 16 amino acids. Written as DNA, the CDR3 is TGTGCCAGCAGCTTAGTAGAGGGACAGTACACCGGGGAGCTGTTTTTT. Its protein product is CASSLVEGQYTGELFF.

On this clone itself: This sequence may be a read error, since a much larger clone differs from it by one base. The chain employs TRBV6-5 and TRBJ2-2; D uncertain. The V end lost 7 bases, the J end lost 1 base, and 7 bases lay between the germline ends. From germline, CDR1 is MNHEY and CDR2 SVGAGI. This CDR3 has 13 residues. The CDR3 DNA reads as TGTGCCAGCATTGAAGGGAACACCGGGGAGCTGTTTTTT. As protein: CASIEGNTGELFF.

The CDR3 DNA reads TGTGCCAGCAGTGAAGACCCAGGGCAGAGTTACGAGCAGTACTTC. This gives the protein CASSEDPGQSYEQYF. This chain links TRBV6-1 with TRBJ2-7, with a tentative D call TRBD1 (5 bases). This CDR3 region has 15 residues. V was cut by 1 base and J by 4 bases, with 14 bases left in between. The germline V gene has CDR1 MNHNS and CDR2 SASEGT.

This chain joins TRBV7-9 and TRBJ2-2; D is unclear. Germline assignment: CDR1 SEHNR and CDR2 FQNEAQ (reference sequence). With 0 bases removed from V and 10 bases from J, the gap between germline ends came to 9 bases. The CDR3 spans 13 residues. The CDR3 region is CASSLAYQSELFF. The DNA for the CDR3 is TGTGCCAGCAGCTTAGCGTACCAGTCGGAGCTGTTTTTT.

The chain links TRBV4-3 to TRBJ1-5; 10 bases line up with TRBD1. Germline V CDR1 and CDR2: LGHNA, YSLEER. This CDR3 has 18 amino acids. V shed 2 bases and J 6 bases; nucleotides not matched to a gene: 13. The CDR3 loop is CASSQSYGTGEGGQPQHF. The CDR3 DNA reads as TGCGCCAGCAGCCAATCGTACGGGACAGGGGAAGGTGGTCAGCCCCAGCATTTT.

The V gene is TRBV7-9, the J gene TRBJ2-1, with TRBD2 matching over 14 bases. There are 15 residues in the CDR3. In germline, CDR1 is SEHNR, CDR2 FQNEAQ (reference sequence). The junction had 5 bases not matched to a gene; V was cut back by 5 bases and J by 8 bases. CDR3 sequence reads: CASSAGLAGVHEQFF. CDR3 nucleotide sequence: TGTGCCAGCAGCGCGGGACTAGCGGGAGTTCATGAGCAGTTCTTC.

The chain carries TRBV6-4 and TRBJ2-5; D tentatively reads TRBD1 or TRBD2 (7 bases each). Germline loops: CDR1 MRHNA, CDR2 SNTAGT. Trimming took off 7 bases at V and 1 base at J, with 13 bases between the two ends. CDR3 length equals 14 residues. Here the CDR3 DNA reads TGTGCCAGCACCAGGGGGACTACCCAAGAGACCCAGTACTTC. This sequence encodes CASTRGTTQETQYF.

V usage is TRBV2 and J usage is TRBJ1-5; D remains ambiguous. Trimming removed 2 bases from V and 1 base from J, with 9 bases in between. The germline V gene encodes CDR1 SNHLY and CDR2 FYNNEI. CDR3 size: 15 residues. The CDR3 sequence: CASSEYHLSNQPQHF. For the CDR3, the DNA is TGTGCCAGCAGTGAATATCACTTGAGCAATCAGCCCCAGCATTTT.

The chain combines TRBV14 with TRBJ2-1, with TRBD2 identical over 7 bases. V was clipped by 0 bases and J by 2 bases; unmatched bases: 4. CDR3 length equals 16 residues. Germline V gene data show CDR1 as SGHDN and CDR2 as FVKESK. DNA for the CDR3: TGTGCCAGCAGCCAAGAGGGGCTAGCGGCCTACAATGAGCAGTTCTTC. Amino acid sequence: CASSQEGLAAYNEQFF.

This chain links TRBV11-2 with TRBJ2-5, with D possibly TRBD2 on 6 matching bases. CDR3 size: 16 residues. Germline CDR1 and CDR2: SGHAT and FQNNGV. Trimming cost V 5 bases and J 4 bases, with 20 bases left between them. The CDR3 here is CASSAAGSPVPETQYF. Written as DNA, the CDR3 is TGTGCCAGCAGCGCGGCGGGATCGCCGGTCCCAGAGACCCAGTACTTC.

This sequence joins TRBV5-4 and TRBJ2-1; 12 positions match TRBD2. Trimming cost V 3 bases and J 1 base; bases outside gene matches: 2. CDR3 length: 16 amino acids. Per germline, CDR1 SGHNT and CDR2 YYREEE (reference sequence). CDR3 nucleotides: TGTGCCAGCAGCTCCGGACTAGCGGGATCCTACAATGAGCAGTTCTTC. This sequence encodes CASSSGLAGSYNEQFF.